Each of the 21 T cell receptor beta chains below was sequenced from the same sample in a study of post-analysis software for immune sequencing data. Study results and limitations: The study found TRBV5-6, TRBV5-1 and TRBV20-1 among five TRBV segments more frequent in patients than controls.

No cognate antigen is known for these TCRs. Every TCR beta cDNA library bore unique molecular identifiers. TCRdb used MiXCR to reprocess the PCR reads, holding one entry per CDR3 protein. The sample gives roughly 410,000 distinct CDR3 sequences, approximately 38% of which show up once; 13% is in the top ten. Material: blood. The source is a girl aged 10 to 17 with multiple sclerosis.

This clonotype was counted ten times or more. The J gene is TRBJ2-7, the V gene TRBV5-1; D possibly corresponds to TRBD2 (8 bases). The V and J ends lost 6 bases and 0 bases respectively, with 22 bases between them. The CDR3 is made up of 17 amino acids. CDR1 is SGHRS and CDR2 is YFSETQ in the germline V gene. CDR3 protein: CASIRGQISGASYEQYF. Here the CDR3 DNA reads TGCGCCAGCATTCGGGGACAGATTAGCGGGGCCTCCTACGAGCAGTACTTC.

This clonotype has just a few counts. The chain joins TRBV24-1 to TRBJ2-7; no clear D gene. Germline CDR1 and CDR2: KGHDR and SFDVKD. V was shortened by 7 bases and J by 0 bases, with 9 bases between the two germline ends. The CDR3 is 13 residues long. The DNA for the CDR3 is TGTGCCACCAGGACGAGGTGCTCCTACGAGCAGTACTTC. It codes for CATRTRCSYEQYF.

The chain has TRBV5-6 and TRBJ2-1, with D possibly TRBD2 on 6 matching bases. CDR3 length equals 16 residues. The V and J ends lost 1 base and 1 base respectively, with 12 bases between them. Germline V gives CDR1 SGHDT, CDR2 YYEEEE. The CDR3: CASSLWGVSSYNEQFF. CDR3 bases: TGTGCCAGCAGCTTGTGGGGGGTCAGTTCCTACAATGAGCAGTTCTTC.

The genes are TRBV4-1 and TRBJ2-3; 9 nucleotides line up with TRBD2. Germline V lookup: CDR1 MGHRA, CDR2 YSYEKL. There are 15 residues in the CDR3. The V segment lost 3 bases and the J segment 2 bases; nucleotides outside the gene matches: 3. In DNA form, the CDR3 reads TGCGCCAGCAGCCAGGTAGCGGGGGACACAGATACGCAGTATTTT. It encodes CASSQVAGDTDTQYF.

As concerns this clonotype: One end of the junction varies from germline; a read error may be responsible. V is TRBV12-3 or TRBV12-4 and J is TRBJ2-7; maybe TRBD1 (5 bases). This CDR3 is built from 12 residues. The CDR3 region is CANSLGVGEQYF. For the CDR3, the DNA is TGTGCCAACAGTTTAGGGGTGGGGGAGCAGTACTTC.

This clonotype has a handful of counts. This sequence joins TRBV5-1 and TRBJ1-1; D unresolved. This CDR3 has 13 residues. Germline CDR1 SGHRS, CDR2 YFSETQ. Trimming took 0 bases from V and 2 from J, leaving 5 bases between them. This chain's CDR3 is CASSLDSNTEAFF. In DNA form, the CDR3 reads TGCGCCAGCAGCTTGGACAGCAACACTGAAGCTTTCTTT.

The chain is built from TRBV20-1 and TRBJ2-7; TRBD1 or TRBD2 may be the D gene (5 bases each). This CDR3 spans 13 amino acids. Germline V gives CDR1 DFQATT, CDR2 SNEGSKA (reference sequence). Trimming took 3 bases from V and 7 from J, leaving 16 bases between them. CDR3 sequence (DNA): TGCAGTGCTAGCATGGGACCCCGCCGGGAGCAGTACTTC. It specifies CSASMGPRREQYF.

This clonotype was counted between two and nine times. The V and J genes are TRBV2 and TRBJ1-5, with 7 positions matching TRBD1. The CDR3 spans 15 residues. J gave up 2 bases and V 5 bases, and 6 bases lay outside the gene matches. Germline assignment: CDR1 SNHLY and CDR2 FYNNEI. CDR3 protein: CASSLQGLGNQPQHF. The CDR3 DNA reads TGTGCCAGCAGTCTACAGGGGTTGGGCAATCAGCCCCAGCATTTT.

This clonotype was counted only a few times. The chain carries TRBV5-1 and TRBJ1-1, with D possibly being TRBD1 (5 bases). V shed 0 bases and J shed 7 bases, with 13 bases lying between them. The CDR3 contains 14 residues. Germline-derived CDR1 and CDR2 are SGHRS and YFSETQ. CDR3 DNA: TGCGCCAGCAGCTTGGGTGGGGCAGGACTTGAAGCTTTCTTT. It specifies CASSLGGAGLEAFF.

The chain couples TRBV7-2 to TRBJ2-7, with D possibly TRBD2 on 7 matching bases. V lost 7 bases and J 5 bases, leaving 18 bases between the germline ends. In germline, CDR1 is SGHTA, CDR2 FQGNSA. The CDR3 consists of 14 residues. The CDR3 protein is CASNRYGGDNEQYF. CDR3 sequence (DNA): TGTGCCAGCAACCGCTATGGGGGGGACAACGAGCAGTACTTC.

V usage is TRBV12-2 and J usage is TRBJ2-1; no DNA check was done on the table's D call, TRBD1. TRBV12-2 is tagged as a pseudogene. The CDR3 is 14 residues long. The chain's CDR3 is CASRFAPPISEQFF. CDR3 nucleotide sequence: TGTGCAAGTCGTTTCGCCCCCCCCATAAGCGAGCAGTTCTTC.

V gene TRBV9 combines with J gene TRBJ1-1; D is ambiguous. Germline CDR1 and CDR2: SGDLS and YYNGEE. The V and J ends lost 5 bases and 0 bases respectively, with 14 bases between them. The CDR3 consists of 15 residues. CDR3 residues: CASSPTRQMNTEAFF. The CDR3 nucleotides read TGTGCCAGCAGTCCTACCAGGCAGATGAACACTGAAGCTTTCTTT.

The sample holds a few counts of this clonotype. This sequence joins TRBV29-1 and TRBJ2-7, with a possible D match to TRBD1 (5 bases). The CDR3 length is 12 residues. Germline CDR1 SQVTM, CDR2 ANQGSEA. The V and J ends lost 7 bases and 2 bases respectively, with 12 bases between them. The CDR3 is CSGTDNTYEQYF. DNA of the CDR3: TGCAGCGGAACGGACAATACCTACGAGCAGTACTTC.

This clonotype was seen more than once but under ten times. J is TRBJ2-7 and V is TRBV5-1; D call uncertain. V was shortened by 0 bases and J by 0 bases, with 13 bases between the two germline ends. The CDR3 extends over 16 amino acids. Germline V gene sequence: CDR1 SGHRS, CDR2 YFSETQ. DNA of the CDR3: TGCGCCAGCAGCTTGGCGGACCCTAGTGACTCCTACGAGCAGTACTTC. Protein sequence: CASSLADPSDSYEQYF.

As to this clonotype: The junction differs from germline at one of its ends, possibly a read error. The J gene is TRBJ2-7, the V gene TRBV27; the D call may be TRBD1 or TRBD2 (6 bases each). The germline V gene has CDR1 MNHEY and CDR2 SMNVEV (reference sequence). CDR3 length equals 13 residues. CDR3 nucleotide sequence: TGTACCAGCGGGTTACAGGGCCCCTACGAGCAGTACTTC. Translated: CTSGLQGPYEQYF.

The rearrangement links TRBV5-6 to TRBJ1-2, with a tentative D call TRBD1 (5 bases). Germline CDR1 reads SGHDT; CDR2 reads YYEEEE. The CDR3 extends over 14 amino acids. Trimming shortened V by 1 base and J by 5 bases, and 12 bases separated the two germline ends. CDR3 nucleotide sequence: TGTGCCAGCAGCTTGCCAGGGCTGGGGTATGGCTACACCTTC. As protein: CASSLPGLGYGYTF.

The chain links TRBV7-2 to TRBJ2-1; 8 nucleotides match TRBD2. V lost 4 bases, J lost 11 bases, and 10 bases stayed unmatched. CDR3 length: 14 amino acids. CDR1 SGHTA and CDR2 FQGNSA come from the germline V gene. The CDR3 reads CASSSSGLGGKQFF. Here the CDR3 DNA reads TGTGCCAGCAGCTCATCGGGACTAGGGGGGAAGCAGTTCTTC.

The chain employs TRBV27 and TRBJ1-5, with D possibly matching TRBD1 (5 bases). V was pared by 4 bases and J by 7 bases, with 14 bases between. The CDR3 runs 14 residues. The germline V gene has CDR1 MNHEY and CDR2 SMNVEV (reference sequence). The CDR3 loop is CASSSGKRGQPQHF. CDR3 bases: TGTGCCAGCAGTTCGGGGAAAAGGGGACAGCCCCAGCATTTT.

This clonotype was counted only a few times. The V call is TRBV6-5, the J call TRBJ2-4, with D unclear. The J call may be incorrect, as the DNA end agrees better with TRBJ2-7. CDR3 length: 13 amino acids. The germline V gene encodes CDR1 MNHEY and CDR2 SVGAGI. For the CDR3, the DNA is TGTGCCAGCAGTTACTCGATGGATTACGAGCAGTACTTC. This encodes CASSYSMDYEQYF.

V is TRBV5-1 and J is TRBJ2-3; 8 positions agree with TRBD2. Trimming at V came to 7 bases and at J to 5 bases, leaving 9 bases not matched to a gene. The CDR3 is 14 amino acids. The germline V gene encodes CDR1 SGHRS and CDR2 YFSETQ. DNA of the CDR3: TGCGCCAGCTGTTTTGCGGGGGGTGGAGATACGCAGTATTTT. As protein: CASCFAGGGDTQYF.

This clonotype turned up a few times. This chain joins TRBV6-4 and TRBJ2-3, with D unclear. The CDR3 is 13 amino acids. Trimming stripped 5 bases from V and 5 bases from J, with 11 bases between. Germline V gene data show CDR1 as MRHNA and CDR2 as SNTAGT. The CDR3, as DNA: TGTGCCAGCAGTTCTATGTCTGGAGATACGCAGTATTTT. Protein sequence: CASSSMSGDTQYF.